These 13 T cell receptor beta chains originate from one sample sequenced in a study of post-analysis software for immune sequencing data. Notes on the study in general: Patients carried several TRBV segments more frequently than controls did, and TRBV5-6, TRBV5-1 and TRBV20-1 were among them.

No antigen has been assigned to these receptors. Each TCR beta cDNA library carried unique molecular identifiers. TCRdb recomputed calls from the PCR reads with MiXCR, one row per CDR3 protein. The sample holds about 210,000 distinct CDR3 sequences, roughly 28% seen once. The sequencing sample was made of blood. Receptor source: a girl between 2 and 17 years old with multiple sclerosis.

The table lists this clonotype with a few counts. This chain uses TRBV28 with TRBJ2-7, with TRBD1 matching 11 bases. J gave up 6 bases and V 8 bases, and 12 bases lay outside the gene matches. CDR3 length: 15 residues. Germline V gene sequence: CDR1 MDHEN, CDR2 SYDVKM. The DNA for the CDR3 is TGTGCCAGCCTTCCGACCGGACAGGGGGCTATCGAGCAGTACTTC. It encodes CASLPTGQGAIEQYF.

This clonotype was counted ten times or more. The chain is built from TRBV6-5 and TRBJ1-5; D is uncertain. The V end lost 4 bases, the J end lost 4 bases, and 8 bases lay between the germline ends. The CDR3 totals 13 residues. Germline-derived CDR1 and CDR2 are MNHEY and SVGAGI. The DNA of the CDR3 is TGTGCCAGCAGTTCCCAGCCTAATCAGCCCCAGCATTTT. It specifies CASSSQPNQPQHF.

This clonotype was counted a few times. A junction boundary mismatches the germline segment, possibly from a read error. V gene TRBV7-6 combines with J gene TRBJ2-1; D unclear. In germline, CDR1 is SGHVS, CDR2 FNYEAQ. The CDR3 is 12 residues long. The CDR3 reads CTSSLRYNEQFF. The CDR3 coding sequence is TGTACCAGCAGCCTACGGTACAATGAGCAGTTCTTC.

This clonotype showed up many times. The rearrangement joins TRBV10-3 to TRBJ2-7; unclear D gene. CDR1 and CDR2 (germline): ENHRY, SYGVKD. This CDR3 is built from 15 residues. V lost 4 bases to trimming and J lost 2 bases, with 15 bases between them. The CDR3 sequence: CAISGGFNPTYEQYF. Here the CDR3 DNA reads TGTGCCATCAGTGGGGGATTTAATCCGACCTACGAGCAGTACTTC.

This clonotype was recorded many times. The V gene is TRBV7-9, the J gene TRBJ2-5; TRBD2 matches at 14 bases. The J segment lost 4 bases and the V segment lost 4 bases, leaving 8 bases of the junction unmatched. The CDR3 totals 17 residues. Germline CDR1 SEHNR, CDR2 FQNEAQ (reference sequence). The CDR3 loop reads CASSWTGTSGSGETQYF. The CDR3 DNA sequence: TGTGCCAGCAGCTGGACCGGGACTAGCGGGAGTGGAGAGACCCAGTACTTC.

Concerning this clonotype: A read error is possible here, since a much larger clone lies one base away. The CDR3 nucleotides read TGTGCCGGCAGTTTCTTACAGGGTGGTGAGGGCTACACCTTC. It encodes CAGSFLQGGEGYTF. V gene TRBV12-3 or TRBV12-4 combines with J gene TRBJ1-2; perhaps TRBD1 as D (6 bases). This CDR3 is built from 14 residues.

The V gene is TRBV20-1, the J gene TRBJ2-3; 7 nucleotides line up with TRBD1. Germline V gene sequence: CDR1 DFQATT, CDR2 SNEGSKA (reference sequence). V lost 3 bases, J lost 2 bases, and 11 bases stayed unmatched. CDR3 length equals 16 residues. CDR3 nucleotide sequence: TGCAGTGCTAGTAGATCCTCAGGGGGAATCACAGATACGCAGTATTTT. Amino acids: CSASRSSGGITDTQYF.

As for this clonotype: A read error is possible here, since a much larger clone lies one base away. This rearrangement joins TRBV7-2 to TRBJ1-6; 10 bases are a match to TRBD1. CDR1 is SGHTA and CDR2 is FQGNSA in the germline V gene. The CDR3 sequence is 14 residues long. The CDR3 bases are TGTGCCAGCAGCCGGGGACAGGGGTATTCACCCCCCCACTTT. This translates into CASSRGQGYSPPHF.

Of note for this clonotype: A clone one base away is much larger, so this may be a read error. The V gene is TRBV20-1, the J gene TRBJ2-4, with 7 bases identical to TRBD2. The end of the DNA fits TRBJ2-5 better, so the J call may be wrong. The length of the CDR3 is 16 residues. Looked up from germline, CDR1 is DFQATT and CDR2 is SNEGSKA (reference sequence). This CDR3 is CSARDLSSGPFETQYF. The CDR3 coding sequence is TGCAGTGCTAGAGATCTGAGTAGCGGGCCCTTCGAGACCCAGTACTTC.

At least ten counts were recorded for this clonotype. V usage is TRBV12-3 or TRBV12-4 and J usage is TRBJ2-3; D not resolved. Between the trimmed V and J ends, which lost 7 bases and 2 bases, there was a span of 13 bases. The CDR3 has 14 amino acids. CDR3 in amino acids: CASTSLDPTDTQYF. DNA of the CDR3: TGTGCCAGCACCTCCCTCGACCCCACAGATACGCAGTATTTT.

To note about this clonotype: A much larger clone lies one base from this, so it may be a read error. The chain links TRBV7-9 to TRBJ2-1, with TRBD2 matching over 7 bases. V dropped 4 bases and J dropped 6; count of bases not matched to a gene: 12. The CDR3 runs 16 residues. CDR1 and CDR2 (germline): SEHNR, FQNEAQ (reference sequence). The CDR3: CASSYEAGHRCNEQFF. CDR3 nucleotides: TGTGCCAGCAGCTACGAAGCGGGGCACCGTTGCAATGAGCAGTTCTTC.

The chain uses TRBV12-3 or TRBV12-4 and TRBJ1-2; maybe TRBD1 (6 bases). This CDR3 region has 13 residues. V gave up 3 bases and J gave up 4 bases, with 9 bases separating them. In DNA, the CDR3 is TGTGCCAGCAGTTTCGGACAGCTCTATGGCTACACCTTC. Amino acids: CASSFGQLYGYTF.

With respect to this clonotype: At one end, the junction sequence differs from germline, possibly due to a read error. This chain joins TRBV10-3 and TRBJ2-3, with TRBD2 identical over 11 bases. The CDR3 runs to 16 residues. Germline V lookup: CDR1 ENHRY, CDR2 SYGVKD. In nucleotides, the CDR3 is TGTGCCATCAGGACCAATAGCGGGAGGGGGACAGATGCGCAGTATTTT. Protein sequence: CAIRTNSGRGTDAQYF.